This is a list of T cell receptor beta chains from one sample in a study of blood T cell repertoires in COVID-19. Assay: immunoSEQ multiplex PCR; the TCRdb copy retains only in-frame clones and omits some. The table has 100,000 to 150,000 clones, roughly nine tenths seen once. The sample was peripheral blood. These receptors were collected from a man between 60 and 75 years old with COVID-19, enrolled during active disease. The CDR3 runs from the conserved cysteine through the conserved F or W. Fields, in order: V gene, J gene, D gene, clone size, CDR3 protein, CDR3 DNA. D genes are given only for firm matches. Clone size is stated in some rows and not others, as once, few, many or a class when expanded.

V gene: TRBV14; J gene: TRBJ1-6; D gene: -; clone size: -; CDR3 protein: CASSQDRGSPLHF; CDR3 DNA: TGTGCCAGCAGCCAAGACAGGGGTTCACCCCTCCACTTT
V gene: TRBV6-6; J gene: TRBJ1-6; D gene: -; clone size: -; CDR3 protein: CASSHSLGSPLHF; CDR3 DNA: TGTGCCAGCAGTCACTCCCTGGGCTCACCCCTCCACTTT
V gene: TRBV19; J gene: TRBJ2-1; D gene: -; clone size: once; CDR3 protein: CASSIHAEIRGTLF; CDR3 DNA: TGTGCCAGTAGTATTCATGCCGAAATCCGCGGAACGCTCTTC
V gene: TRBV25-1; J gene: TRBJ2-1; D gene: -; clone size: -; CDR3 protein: CARAGDEQFF; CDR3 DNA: TGTGCCAGGGCAGGGGATGAGCAGTTCTTC
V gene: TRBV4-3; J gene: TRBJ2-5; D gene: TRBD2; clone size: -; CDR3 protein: CASSQDLGAGEGETQYF; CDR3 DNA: TGCGCCAGCAGCCAAGATCTCGGAGCGGGAGAGGGGGAGACCCAGTACTTC
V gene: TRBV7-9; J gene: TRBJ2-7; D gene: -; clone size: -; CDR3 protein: CASSLVVDEQYF; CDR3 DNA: TGTGCCAGCAGCTTAGTTGTCGACGAGCAGTACTTC
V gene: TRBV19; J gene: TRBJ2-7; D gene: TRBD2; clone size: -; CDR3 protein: CASSIASGTYEQYF; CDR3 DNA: TGTGCCAGTAGTATAGCTAGCGGGACCTACGAGCAGTACTTC
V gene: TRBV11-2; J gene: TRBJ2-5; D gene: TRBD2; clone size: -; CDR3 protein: CASSFGLAGGEETQYF; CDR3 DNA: TGTGCCAGCAGCTTTGGACTAGCGGGAGGGGAAGAGACCCAGTACTTC
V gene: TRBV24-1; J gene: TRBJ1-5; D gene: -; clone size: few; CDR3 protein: CATSDFTRSNQPQHF; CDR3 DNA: TGTGCCACCAGTGATTTTACAAGAAGCAATCAGCCCCAGCATTTT
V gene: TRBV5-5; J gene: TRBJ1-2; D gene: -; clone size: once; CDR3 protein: CASSIRTLTNYGYTF; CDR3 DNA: TGTGCCAGCAGCATACGGACACTTACTAACTATGGCTACACCTTC
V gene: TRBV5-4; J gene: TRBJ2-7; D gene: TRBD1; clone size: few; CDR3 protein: CASSLWTGLNEQYF; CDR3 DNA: TGTGCCAGCAGCTTGTGGACAGGGCTCAACGAGCAGTACTTC
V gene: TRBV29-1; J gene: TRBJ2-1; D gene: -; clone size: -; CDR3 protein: CSVRRTGPSYNEQFF; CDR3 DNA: TGCAGCGTTCGCAGGACTGGCCCCTCCTACAATGAGCAGTTCTTC
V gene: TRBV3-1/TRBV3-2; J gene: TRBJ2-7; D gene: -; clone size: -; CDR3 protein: CASSQDLYEQYF; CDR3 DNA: TGTGCCAGCAGCCAAGACCTTTACGAGCAGTACTTC
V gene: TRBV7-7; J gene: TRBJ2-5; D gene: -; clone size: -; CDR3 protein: CASSLGQQETQYF; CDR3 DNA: TGTGCTAGCAGCTTGGGCCAGCAAGAGACCCAGTACTTC
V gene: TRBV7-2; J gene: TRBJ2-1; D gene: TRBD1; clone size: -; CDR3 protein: CASSFRQGYNEQFF; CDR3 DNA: TGTGCCAGCAGCTTTCGACAGGGGTACAATGAGCAGTTCTTC
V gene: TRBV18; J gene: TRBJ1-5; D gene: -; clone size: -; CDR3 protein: CASSPGGDNQPQHF; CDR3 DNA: TGTGCCAGCTCACCAGGGGGCGACAATCAGCCCCAGCATTTT
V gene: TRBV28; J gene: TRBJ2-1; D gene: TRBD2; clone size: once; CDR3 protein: CASSFPLAVGSSYNEQFF; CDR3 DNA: TGTGCCAGCAGTTTCCCCCTAGCGGTCGGGAGCTCCTACAATGAGCAGTTCTTC
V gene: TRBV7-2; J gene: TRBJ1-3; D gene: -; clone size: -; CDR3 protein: CASSLVTGVMSGNTIYF; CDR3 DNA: TGTGCCAGCAGCTTAGTTACGGGGGTCATGAGTGGAAACACCATATATTTT
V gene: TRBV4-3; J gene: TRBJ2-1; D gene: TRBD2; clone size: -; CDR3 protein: CASSLGTSGNNEQFF; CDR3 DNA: TGCGCCAGCAGCCTCGGGACTAGCGGTAACAATGAGCAGTTCTTC
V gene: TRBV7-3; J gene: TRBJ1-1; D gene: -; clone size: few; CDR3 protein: CASSLYGGGNTEAFF; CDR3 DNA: TGTGCCAGCAGCTTATACGGGGGAGGCAACACTGAAGCTTTCTTT
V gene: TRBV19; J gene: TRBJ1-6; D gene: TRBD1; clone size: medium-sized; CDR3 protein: CASSPQGFDNSPLHF; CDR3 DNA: TGTGCCAGTTCACCACAGGGGTTCGATAATTCACCCCTCCACTTT
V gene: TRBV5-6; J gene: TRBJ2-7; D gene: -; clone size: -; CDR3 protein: CASSYELASYEQYF; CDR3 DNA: TGTGCCAGCAGCTACGAACTAGCATCCTACGAGCAGTACTTC
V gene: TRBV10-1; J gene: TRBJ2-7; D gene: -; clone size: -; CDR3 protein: CASSESGVLREQYF; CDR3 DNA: TGCGCCAGCAGTGAATCGGGGGTATTACGGGAGCAGTACTTC
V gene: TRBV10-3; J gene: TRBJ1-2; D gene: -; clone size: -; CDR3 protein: CAIRRTAGGIHYGYTF; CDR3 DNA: TGTGCCATCAGACGGACGGCCGGCGGGATCCACTATGGCTACACCTTC
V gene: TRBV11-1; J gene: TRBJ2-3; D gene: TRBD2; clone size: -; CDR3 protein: CASASGTSGVTQYF; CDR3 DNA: TGTGCCAGCGCCTCCGGGACTAGCGGGGTTACGCAGTATTTT
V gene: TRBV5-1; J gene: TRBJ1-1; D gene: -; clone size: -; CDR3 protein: CASNPLNSGTEAFF; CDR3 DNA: TGCGCCAGCAACCCCCTTAACTCGGGCACTGAAGCTTTCTTT
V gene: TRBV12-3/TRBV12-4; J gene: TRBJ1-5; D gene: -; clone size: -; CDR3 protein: CASGGGNQPQHF; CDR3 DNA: TGTGCCAGCGGGGGGGGCAATCAGCCCCAGCATTTT
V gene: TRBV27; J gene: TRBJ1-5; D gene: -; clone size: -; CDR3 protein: CASSLTGGQQPQHF; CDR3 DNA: TGTGCCAGCAGTTTAACAGGAGGGCAGCAGCCCCAGCATTTT
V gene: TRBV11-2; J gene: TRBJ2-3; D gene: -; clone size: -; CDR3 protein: CASSFVTGITDTQYF; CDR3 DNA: TGTGCCAGCAGCTTCGTAACAGGGATCACAGATACGCAGTATTTT
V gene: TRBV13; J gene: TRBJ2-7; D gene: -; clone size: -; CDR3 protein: CASSQDTTSDEQYF; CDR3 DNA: TGTGCCAGCAGCCAGGACACGACTAGTGACGAGCAGTACTTC
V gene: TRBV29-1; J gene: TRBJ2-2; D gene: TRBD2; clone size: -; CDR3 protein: CSVEELAGEDTGELFF; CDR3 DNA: TGCAGCGTTGAAGAGTTAGCGGGAGAGGACACCGGGGAGCTGTTTTTT
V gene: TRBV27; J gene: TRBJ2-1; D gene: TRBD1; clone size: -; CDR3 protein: CASSLKAGGMRNEQFF; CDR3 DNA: TGTGCCAGCAGCCTTAAGGCAGGGGGCATGAGAAATGAGCAGTTCTTC
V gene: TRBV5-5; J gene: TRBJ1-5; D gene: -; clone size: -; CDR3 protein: CASSPGLVGEPQHF; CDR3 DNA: TGTGCCAGCAGCCCGGGCCTCGTAGGGGAGCCCCAGCATTTT
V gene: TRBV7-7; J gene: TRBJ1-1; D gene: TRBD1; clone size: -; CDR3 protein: CASSPIGTGIDTEAFF; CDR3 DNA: TGTGCCAGCAGCCCCATCGGGACAGGGATCGACACTGAAGCTTTCTTT
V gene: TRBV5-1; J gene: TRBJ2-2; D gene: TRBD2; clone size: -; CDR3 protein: CASSSGLATPGELFF; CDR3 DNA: TGCGCCAGCAGCTCCGGACTAGCGACTCCCGGGGAGCTGTTTTTT
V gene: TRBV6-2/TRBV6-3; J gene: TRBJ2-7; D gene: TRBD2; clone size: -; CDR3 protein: CASSLHRTSGSSYEQYF; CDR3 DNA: TGTGCCAGCAGTTTACATCGGACTAGCGGGAGCTCCTACGAGCAGTACTTC
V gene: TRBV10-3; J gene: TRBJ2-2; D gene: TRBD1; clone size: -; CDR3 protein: CAADRGDGELFF; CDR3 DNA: TGTGCCGCAGACAGGGGAGACGGGGAGCTGTTTTTT
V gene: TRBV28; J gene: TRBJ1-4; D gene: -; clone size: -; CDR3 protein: CASSLEQSNEKLFF; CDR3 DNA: TGTGCCAGCAGTTTGGAGCAGTCTAATGAAAAACTGTTTTTT
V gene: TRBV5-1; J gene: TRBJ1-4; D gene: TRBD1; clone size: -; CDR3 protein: CASSLGQGDNEKLFF; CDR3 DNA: TGCGCCAGCAGCTTGGGACAGGGGGATAATGAAAAACTGTTTTTT
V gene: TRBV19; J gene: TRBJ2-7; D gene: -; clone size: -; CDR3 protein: CASSKTETYEQYF; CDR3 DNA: TGTGCCAGTAGCAAGACAGAAACCTACGAGCAGTACTTC
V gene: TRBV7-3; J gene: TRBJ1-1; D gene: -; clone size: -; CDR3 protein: CASSLQGDTEAFF; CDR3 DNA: TGTGCCAGCAGCTTACAGGGTGACACTGAAGCTTTCTTT
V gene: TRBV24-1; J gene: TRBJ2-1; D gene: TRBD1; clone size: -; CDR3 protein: CATSTGGVGYNEQFF; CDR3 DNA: TGTGCCACCAGTACAGGGGGAGTTGGTTACAATGAGCAGTTCTTC
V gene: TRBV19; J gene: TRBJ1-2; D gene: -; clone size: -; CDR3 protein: CASSIRDGYTF; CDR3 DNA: TGTGCCAGTAGTATCAGGGATGGCTACACCTTC
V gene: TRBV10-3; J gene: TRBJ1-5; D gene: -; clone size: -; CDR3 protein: CAISVAGDQPQHF; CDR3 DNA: TGTGCCATCAGTGTGGCGGGGGATCAGCCCCAGCATTTT
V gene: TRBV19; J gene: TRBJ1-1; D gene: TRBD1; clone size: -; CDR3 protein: CASRYDRGSAAFF; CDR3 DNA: TGTGCCAGTAGATATGACAGGGGAAGTGCAGCTTTCTTT
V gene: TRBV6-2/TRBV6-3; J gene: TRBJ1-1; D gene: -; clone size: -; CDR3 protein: CASSYSGRAGTEAFF; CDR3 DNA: TGTGCCAGCAGTTACTCGGGCAGGGCTGGCACTGAAGCTTTCTTT
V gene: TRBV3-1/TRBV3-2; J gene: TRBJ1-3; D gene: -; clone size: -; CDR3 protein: CASSFDSSGNTIYF; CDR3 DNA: TGTGCCAGCAGCTTCGACAGCTCTGGAAACACCATATATTTT
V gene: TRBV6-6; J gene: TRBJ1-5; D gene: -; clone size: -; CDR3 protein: CASNIQGFNQPQHF; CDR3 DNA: TGTGCCAGCAACATTCAGGGTTTTAATCAGCCCCAGCATTTT
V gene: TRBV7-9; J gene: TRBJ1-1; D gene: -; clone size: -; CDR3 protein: CASREGTEAFF; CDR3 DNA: TGTGCCAGCAGGGAGGGCACTGAAGCTTTCTTT
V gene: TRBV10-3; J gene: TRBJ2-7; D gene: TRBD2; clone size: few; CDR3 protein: CAISEGLAGEAYEQYF; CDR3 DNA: TGTGCCATCAGTGAGGGGCTAGCGGGAGAAGCCTACGAGCAGTACTTC
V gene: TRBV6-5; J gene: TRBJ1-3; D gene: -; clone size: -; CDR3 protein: CASTPREGNTIYF; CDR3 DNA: TGTGCCAGCACCCCGCGCGAGGGAAACACCATATATTTT
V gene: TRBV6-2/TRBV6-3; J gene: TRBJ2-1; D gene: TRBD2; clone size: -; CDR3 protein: CASCRLAGGPDEQFF; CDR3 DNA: TGTGCCAGCTGCCGACTAGCGGGAGGGCCTGATGAGCAGTTCTTC
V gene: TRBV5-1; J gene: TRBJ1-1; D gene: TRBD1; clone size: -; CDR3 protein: CASSIGQGGNPMNTEAFF; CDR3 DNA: TGCGCCAGCAGCATCGGACAGGGGGGGAACCCCATGAACACTGAAGCTTTCTTT